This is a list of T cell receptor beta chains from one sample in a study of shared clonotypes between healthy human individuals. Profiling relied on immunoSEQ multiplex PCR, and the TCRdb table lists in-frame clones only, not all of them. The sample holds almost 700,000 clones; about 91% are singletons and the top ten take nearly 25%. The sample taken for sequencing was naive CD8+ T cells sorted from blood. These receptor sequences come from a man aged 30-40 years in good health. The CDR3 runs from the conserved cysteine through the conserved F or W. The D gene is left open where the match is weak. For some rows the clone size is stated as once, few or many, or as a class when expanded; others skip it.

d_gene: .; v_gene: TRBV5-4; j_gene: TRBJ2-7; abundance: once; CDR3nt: TGTGCCAGCAGTACCGCCGACGGCTACGAGCAGTACTTC; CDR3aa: CASSTADGYEQYF
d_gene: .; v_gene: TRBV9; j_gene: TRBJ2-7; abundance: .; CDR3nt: TGTGCCAGCAGCGTATCAGGGGACGCGCTCTACGAGCAGTACTTC; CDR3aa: CASSVSGDALYEQYF
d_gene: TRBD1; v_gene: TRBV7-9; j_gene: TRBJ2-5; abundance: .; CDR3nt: TGTGCCAGCAGCTTATTAACCGGGACAGCCAAAGAGACCCAGTACTTC; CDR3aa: CASSLLTGTAKETQYF
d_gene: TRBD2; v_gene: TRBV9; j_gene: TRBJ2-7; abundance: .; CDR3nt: TGTGCCAGCAGCGTAGGGCTAGCGGGAGCCGAGCAGTACTTC; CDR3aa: CASSVGLAGAEQYF
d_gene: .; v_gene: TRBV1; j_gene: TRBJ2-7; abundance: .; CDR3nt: TGCACCAGCAGCCAAGACACTAGCGGCTCCTACGAGCAGTACTTC; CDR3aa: CTSSQDTSGSYEQYF
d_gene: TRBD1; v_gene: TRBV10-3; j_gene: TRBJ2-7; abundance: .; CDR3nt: TGTGCCATCACTACAGGGGGCAACGAGCAGTACTTC; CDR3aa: CAITTGGNEQYF
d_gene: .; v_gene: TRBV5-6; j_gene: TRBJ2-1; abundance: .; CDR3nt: TGTGCCAGCACTTGGTCCGGCAATGAGCAGTTCTTC; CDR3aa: CASTWSGNEQFF
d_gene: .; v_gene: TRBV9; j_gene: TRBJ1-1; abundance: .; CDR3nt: TGTGCCAGCAGCGTAGACCGGGACGCTGAAGCTTTCTTT; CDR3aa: CASSVDRDAEAFF
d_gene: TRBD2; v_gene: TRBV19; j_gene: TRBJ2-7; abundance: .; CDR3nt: TGTGCCAGTAGTATAGAGCCTAGCGGGACCGAGCAGTACTTC; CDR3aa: CASSIEPSGTEQYF
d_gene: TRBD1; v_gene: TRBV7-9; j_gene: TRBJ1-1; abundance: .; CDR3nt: TGTGCCAGCAGCCCGCGACAGGGAATCACTGAAGCTTTCTTT; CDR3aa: CASSPRQGITEAFF
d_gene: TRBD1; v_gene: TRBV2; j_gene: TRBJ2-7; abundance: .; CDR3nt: TGTGCCAGCAGTGAAGCGGAAGGGACAGGGGTGGGATACGAGCAGTACTTC; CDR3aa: CASSEAEGTGVGYEQYF
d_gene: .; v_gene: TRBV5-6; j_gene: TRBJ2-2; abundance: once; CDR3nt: TGTGCCAGCAGCTTGCTGTTACAGCTCACCGGGGAGCTGTTTTTT; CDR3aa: CASSLLLQLTGELFF
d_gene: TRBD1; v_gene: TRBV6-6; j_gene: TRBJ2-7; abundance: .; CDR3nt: TGTGCCAGCAGCTTCCCAGGGGGCGCGGGGTCAGAGCAGTACTTC; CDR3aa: CASSFPGGAGSEQYF
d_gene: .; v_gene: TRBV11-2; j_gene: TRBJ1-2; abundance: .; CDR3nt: TGTGCCAGCAGCTCCTCGGGGCACTATGGCTACACCTTC; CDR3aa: CASSSSGHYGYTF
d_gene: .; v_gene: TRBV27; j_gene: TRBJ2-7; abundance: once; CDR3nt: TGTGCCAGCAGAGGGATTAGGGGATCTTTCACCAGCTTC; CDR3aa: CASRGIRGSFTSF
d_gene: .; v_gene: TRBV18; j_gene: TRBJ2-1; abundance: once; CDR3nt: TGTGCCAGCTCACCTGTGGATGTATGGGATGAGCAGTTCTTC; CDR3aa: CASSPVDVWDEQFF
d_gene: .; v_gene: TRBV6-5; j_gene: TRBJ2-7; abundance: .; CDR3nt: TGTGCCAGCAGTTACTCGTCCACCGACTCCTACGAGCAGTACTTC; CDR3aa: CASSYSSTDSYEQYF
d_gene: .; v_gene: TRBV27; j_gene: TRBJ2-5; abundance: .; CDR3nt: TGTGCCAGCAGGTGGGGAGAGACCCAGTACTTC; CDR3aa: CASRWGETQYF
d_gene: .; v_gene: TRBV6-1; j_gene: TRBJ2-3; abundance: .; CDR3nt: TGTGCCAGCAGAGTCCAGGCAGATACGCAGTATTTT; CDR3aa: CASRVQADTQYF
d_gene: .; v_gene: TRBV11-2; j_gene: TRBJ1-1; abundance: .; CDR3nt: TGTGCCAGCAGCTTAGTAGGGCAGGTGGGGATGAACACTGAAGCTTTCTTT; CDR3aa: CASSLVGQVGMNTEAFF
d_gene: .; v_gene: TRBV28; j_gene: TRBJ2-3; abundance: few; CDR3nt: TGTGCCAGCAGTGTTGGTTACACAGATACGCAGTATTTT; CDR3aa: CASSVGYTDTQYF
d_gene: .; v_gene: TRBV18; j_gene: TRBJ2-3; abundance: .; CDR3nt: TGTGCCAGCTCACCATCCCAGGATGGGCTAGATACGCAGTATTTT; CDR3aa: CASSPSQDGLDTQYF
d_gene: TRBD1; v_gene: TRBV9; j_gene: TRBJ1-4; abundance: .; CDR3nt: TGTGCCAGCAGCGTAGATATGGGACAGCAGAATGAAAAACTGTTTTTT; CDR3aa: CASSVDMGQQNEKLFF
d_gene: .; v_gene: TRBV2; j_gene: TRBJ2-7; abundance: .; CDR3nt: TGTGCCAGCAGTCAGGGGCAGGTTGGGTACGAGCAGTACTTC; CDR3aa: CASSQGQVGYEQYF
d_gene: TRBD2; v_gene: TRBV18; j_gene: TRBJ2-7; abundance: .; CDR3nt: TGTGCCAGCTCCCCCGGGACTAATCTTAAGCAGTACTTC; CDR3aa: CASSPGTNLKQYF
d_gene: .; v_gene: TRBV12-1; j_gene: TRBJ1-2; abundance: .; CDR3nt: TGTGCCAGCAGCTTTGGGGGACAGGGCTCCTTGTGGACTAGTCGCTATGGCTACACCTTC; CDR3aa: CASSFGGQGSLWTSRYGYTF
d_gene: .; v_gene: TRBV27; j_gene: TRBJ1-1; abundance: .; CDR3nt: TGTGCCAGCGGGCGAGTGGCTGAAGCTTTCTTT; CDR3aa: CASGRVAEAFF
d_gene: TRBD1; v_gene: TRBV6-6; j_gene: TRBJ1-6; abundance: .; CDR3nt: TGTGCCAGCAGACACAGGGGATTGACACCCCTCCACTTT; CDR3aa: CASRHRGLTPLHF
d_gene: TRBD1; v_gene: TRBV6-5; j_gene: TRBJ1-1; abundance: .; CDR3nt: TGTGCCAGCAGTCCCCCGACAGGGATGAACACTGAAGCTTTCTTT; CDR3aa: CASSPPTGMNTEAFF
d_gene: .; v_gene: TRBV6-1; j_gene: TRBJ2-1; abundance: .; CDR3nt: TGTGCCAGCAGTGAAACGCAGTCGGGATCCTACAATGAGCAGTTCTTC; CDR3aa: CASSETQSGSYNEQFF
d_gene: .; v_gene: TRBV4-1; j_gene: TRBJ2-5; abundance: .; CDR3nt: TGCGCCAGCAGCCAAGATCCCTATCTTGATGGGACCCAGTACTTC; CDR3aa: CASSQDPYLDGTQYF
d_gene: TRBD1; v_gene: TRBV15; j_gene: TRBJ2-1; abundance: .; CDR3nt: TGTGCCACCAGCAGAGATCACAGGGGGCTCTACAATGAGCAGTTCTTC; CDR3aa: CATSRDHRGLYNEQFF